This T cell receptor (beta chain) was observed in a study of a mutant IDH1 vaccine in newly diagnosed glioma. General study findings and limits: Vaccine-induced immune responses occurred in approximately 93% of patients.

This clone was observed a few times. What it recognizes is unknown. The table came from immunoSEQ multiplex PCR; TCRdb's copy has only in-frame clones and leaves some out. Of approximately 100,000 clones in the sample, approximately 89% were seen once. Time point defined: week 47, end of study. Each dose of the vaccine consisted of 300 ug of mutant IDH1 20-mer peptide, with topical imiquimod. This CDR3 spans 18 amino acids. The V call is TRBV21-1, the J call TRBJ2-6; the DNA was not compared with TRBD1, the D call given in the table. TRBV21-1 is termed a pseudogene. The material was PBMCs, obtained from a glioma patient whose treatment included an IDH1 peptide vaccine. This TCR derives from a woman aged 50 to 65 with glioma. CDR3 region: CASSKAGQGLAGANVLTF. In DNA form, the CDR3 reads TGTGCCAGCAGCAAAGCGGGGCAGGGTCTAGCTGGGGCCAACGTCCTGACTTTC.